This T cell receptor (beta chain) was identified during a study of shared clonotypes between healthy human individuals. V lost 3 bases and J lost 6; bases outside the gene matches: 11. The CDR3 is made up of 18 amino acids. CDR1 is SGHAT, CDR2 FQNNGV, per germline. Naive-designated CD8 cells lacked CD45RO, were positively enriched for CCR7, and omitted terminally differentiated effector memory CD45RA+ cells. Clones were read by immunoSEQ multiplex PCR, and TCRdb kept only the in-frame ones, dropping some. The table shows approximately 2,000,000 clones, with around 93% occurring only once. This clone was recorded once.

V gene TRBV11-2 combines with J gene TRBJ2-3; TRBD2 aligns across 14 bases. Sequenced input: naive CD8+ T cells from PBMCs. The TCR was taken from a man younger than 35 in good health. Some clones in this sample may be carry-over from other donors' samples. The CDR3 DNA follows: TGTGCCAGCAGCTTGACAATAGGGACTAGCGGGAGTTCTGATACGCAGTATTTT. Protein sequence: CASSLTIGTSGSSDTQYF.